This T cell receptor (beta chain) appears in the sequencing data of a study of cytomegalovirus exposure and HLA in healthy donors. In this sample, this clone turned up once. Its matching antigen is unknown. Measured with immunoSEQ multiplex PCR; TCRdb has only the in-frame clones, and not every one. The sample yields some 170,000 clones, 80% to 90% seen once. Trimming took 5 bases from V and 3 from J, leaving 10 bases between them. CDR3 length: 14 residues. The germline V gene encodes CDR1 LGHNT and CDR2 FRNRAP. Study-level results: There were some public TCRs occurring in many donors, but most TCR sequences were rare. TCR beta chains numbering approximately 150 were designated cytomegalovirus-associated. Among the CMV-associated chains, a few were confirmed in vitro as specific for CMV antigens.

This receptor was obtained from a woman aged 18-35 years in good health and CMV-seronegative. Sequenced sample: PBMCs. V and J are TRBV12-5 and TRBJ1-4, with D possibly matching TRBD1 (6 bases). CDR3 residues: CASGPTGSNEKLFF. In DNA form, the CDR3 reads TGTGCTAGTGGTCCCACAGGGTCTAATGAAAAACTGTTTTTT.